The 22 T cell receptor beta chains presented below share a single source sample, sequenced in a study of CD8 T cells in ankylosing spondylitis. MiXCR was run by TCRdb on the 5' RACE reads, yielding one entry per CDR3 protein. This sample has 450,000 to 550,000 distinct CDR3 sequences; approximately 5.3% occur once, and the top ten carry under 4.5%. Study-level points and caveats: Fewer than 10 highly homologous variants formed a TCR beta motif that appeared characteristic of ankylosing spondylitis blood.

These receptors lack a known antigen. The sequenced sample was blood, either unsorted or a sorted T cell fraction (not recorded which). These receptors were collected from a male donor with ankylosing spondylitis.

This clonotype was seen many times. The V gene is TRBV28, the J gene TRBJ2-1; D ambiguous. The CDR3 has 16 residues. The V and J ends lost 5 bases and 0 bases respectively, with 14 bases between them. Germline V gene data show CDR1 as MDHEN and CDR2 as SYDVKM. The CDR3 loop reads CASSGVIPSSYNEQFF. CDR3 in DNA: TGTGCCAGCAGTGGAGTGATCCCTAGCTCCTACAATGAGCAGTTCTTC. The full variable domain, its missing parts supplied by reference TRBV28 and TRBJ2-1, is DVKVTQSSRYLVKRTGEKVFLECVQDMDHENMFWYRQDPGLGLRLIYFSYDVKMKEKGDIPEGYSVSREKKERFSLILESASTNQTSMYLCASSGVIPSSYNEQFFGPGTRLTVL.

The V call is TRBV7-9, the J call TRBJ1-2, with D unclear. The CDR3 has 13 amino acids. V lost 2 bases and J 4 bases, leaving 8 bases between the germline ends. From germline, CDR1 is SEHNR and CDR2 FQNEAQ (reference sequence). CDR3: CASSLNWGYGYTF. The DNA of the CDR3 is TGTGCCAGCAGCTTAAACTGGGGCTATGGCTACACCTTC.

At least ten counts were recorded for this clonotype. The chain uses TRBV6-1 and TRBJ1-4; D might be TRBD1 (5 bases). The CDR3 loop spans 18 amino acids. The germline V and J ends were trimmed by 0 bases and 0 bases, with 14 bases remaining between them. Germline-derived CDR1 and CDR2 are MNHNS and SASEGT. CDR3: CASSEALRQFTTNEKLFF. The CDR3 region has the DNA TGTGCCAGCAGTGAAGCGCTTCGACAGTTTACAACTAATGAAAAACTGTTTTTT.

Only a few counts were recorded for this clonotype. A much bigger clone sits one base away, suggesting this may be a read error. V is TRBV7-2 and J is TRBJ2-1, with D perhaps matching TRBD2 (6 bases). CDR1 and CDR2 from the germline V gene are SGHTA and FQGNSA. The CDR3 sequence is 12 residues long. CDR3 region: CASSLTSLEPFF. Here the CDR3 DNA reads TGTGCCAGCAGCTTAACTAGCCTAGAGCCGTTCTTC. The full variable domain, its missing parts supplied by reference TRBV7-2 and TRBJ2-1, is GAGVSQSPSNKVTEKGKDVELRCDPISGHTALYWYRQSLGQGLEFLIYFQGNSAPDKSGLPSDRFSAERTGGSVSTLTIQRTQQEDSAVYLCASSLTSLEPFFGPGTRLTVL.

This clonotype was recorded many times. The chain couples TRBV7-9 to TRBJ2-7; tentatively, D is TRBD1 (5 bases). Trimming removed 6 bases from V and 0 bases from J, with 15 bases in between. This CDR3 has 15 amino acids. CDR1 and CDR2 from the germline V gene are SEHNR and FQNEAQ (reference sequence). The CDR3 sequence: CASRPPDKGSYEQYF. The DNA for the CDR3 is TGTGCCAGCAGGCCCCCGGACAAGGGCTCCTACGAGCAGTACTTC.

This clonotype was detected a few times. The genes are TRBV11-1 and TRBJ2-5; D gene unclear. V lost 2 bases to trimming and J lost 3 bases, with 7 bases between them. This CDR3 is 13 amino acids long. In germline, CDR1 is SGHAT, CDR2 FQDESV (reference sequence). CDR3 amino acids: CASSLPDKETQYF. The CDR3 DNA reads as TGTGCCAGCAGCTTACCAGATAAAGAGACCCAGTACTTC.

This clonotype has ten or more counts. The chain uses TRBV20-1 and TRBJ2-5, with unresolved D. Germline-derived CDR1 and CDR2 are DFQATT and SNEGSKA (reference sequence). The CDR3 is made up of 13 amino acids. V lost 1 base, J lost 4 bases, and 10 bases lay in between. The CDR3 bases are TGCAGTGCTAGAGTTAATAGCCGAGAGACCCAGTACTTC. Its translation is CSARVNSRETQYF.

This clonotype was observed at least ten times. This chain connects TRBV4-3 to TRBJ2-7, with no clear D. Germline loops: CDR1 LGHNA, CDR2 YSLEER. This CDR3 comprises 16 residues. V shed 4 bases and J shed 3 bases, with 19 bases lying between them. This chain's CDR3 is CASSRRTPNTFYEQYF. CDR3 bases: TGCGCCAGCAGCCGAAGGACCCCGAATACCTTCTACGAGCAGTACTTC.

This clonotype appeared many times. The genes are TRBV4-2 and TRBJ2-7, with 7 bases lining up with TRBD2. J gave up 0 bases and V 4 bases, and 9 bases lay outside the gene matches. Germline CDR1 and CDR2: LGHNA and YNFKEQ. CDR3 length equals 16 residues. CDR3 sequence: CASSPRSTSDSYEQYF. CDR3 nucleotides: TGTGCCAGCAGCCCCCGGAGTACTAGCGACTCCTACGAGCAGTACTTC.

This clonotype came up a few times. The rearrangement links TRBV7-6 to TRBJ2-5; D is possibly TRBD1 (6 bases). The CDR3 sequence is 14 residues long. Trimming stripped 2 bases from V and 5 bases from J, with 12 bases between. CDR1 and CDR2 from the germline V gene are SGHVS and FNYEAQ. CDR3 in DNA: TGTGCCAGCAGCTTACAGGGGCGGTGGGAGACCCAGTACTTC. Its translation is CASSLQGRWETQYF.

This clonotype was seen at least ten times. The gene calls are TRBV6-5 and TRBJ2-7; 11 bases match TRBD1. The CDR3 consists of 16 residues. Germline V CDR1 and CDR2: MNHEY, SVGAGI. Trimming took 0 bases from V and 7 from J; bases not matched to a gene: 8. CDR3 residues: CASSYSQGQGAKEQYF. The CDR3 DNA sequence: TGTGCCAGCAGTTACTCCCAAGGACAGGGGGCTAAAGAGCAGTACTTC.

This clonotype was seen repeatedly, ten times or more. The genes are TRBV20-1 and TRBJ2-1, with D perhaps assigned TRBD1 or TRBD2 (6 bases each). This CDR3 has 15 residues. V was trimmed by 6 bases and J by 1 base, leaving 16 bases between them. Per the germline V gene, CDR1 is DFQATT and CDR2 is SNEGSKA (reference sequence). Here the CDR3 reads CSATRGPGSYNEQFF. The CDR3 coding sequence is TGCAGTGCAACCCGGGGGCCCGGGTCCTACAATGAGCAGTTCTTC.

This clonotype was seen repeatedly, ten times or more. The chain recombines TRBV6-5 with TRBJ2-3; TRBD1 aligns across 10 bases. Germline V gene sequence: CDR1 MNHEY, CDR2 SVGAGI. The CDR3 contains 16 residues. V trimming: 2 bases; J trimming: 3 bases; junction bases outside the gene matches: 5. This CDR3 reads CASSYPRTGGTDTQYF. The DNA for the CDR3 is TGTGCCAGCAGTTACCCTAGGACAGGGGGAACAGATACGCAGTATTTT.

In regard to this clonotype: This could be a read error, since a much larger clone is one nucleotide away. The rearrangement uses TRBV2 and TRBJ1-1, with TRBD1 matching 7 bases. Trimming removed 10 bases from V and 5 bases from J; junction bases left unmatched: 4. Germline CDR1 and CDR2: SNHLY and FYNNEI. This CDR3 has 11 residues. CDR3 sequence: CATRQGTEAFF. Here the CDR3 DNA reads TGTGCCACCAGACAGGGAACTGAAGCTTTCTTT.

This clonotype was seen at least ten times. The gene calls are TRBV7-6 and TRBJ2-7, with 12 bases identical to TRBD1. After removal of 5 bases from V and 2 bases from J, the junction contained 4 bases not matched to a gene. CDR3 size: 15 residues. Germline V gene sequence: CDR1 SGHVS, CDR2 FNYEAQ. CDR3 coding DNA: TGTGCCAGCAGCCTCGGGACAGGGGGCACCTACGAGCAGTACTTC. As protein: CASSLGTGGTYEQYF.

This clonotype has a count of ten or more. The chain combines TRBV7-9 with TRBJ1-1; 11 nucleotides agree with TRBD1. The CDR3 is 15 amino acids. The V and J ends lost 5 bases and 3 bases, in that order; junction bases with no gene match: 5. CDR1 and CDR2 from the germline V gene are SEHNR and FQNEAQ (reference sequence). The CDR3 loop is CASSLPGQGDTEAFF. In DNA form, the CDR3 reads TGTGCCAGCAGCCTACCGGGACAGGGGGACACTGAAGCTTTCTTT.

Ten or more counts support this clonotype. The rearrangement links TRBV27 to TRBJ1-2, with unresolved D. The V gene lost 4 bases and the J gene lost 4 bases, with 19 bases spanning the gap. This CDR3 contains 16 residues. Germline V gene lookup returns CDR1 MNHEY and CDR2 SMNVEV (reference sequence). CDR3 in amino acids: CASSSLIYRRGYGYTF. CDR3 DNA: TGTGCCAGCAGTTCTCTAATTTATAGGAGAGGCTATGGCTACACCTTC.

About this clonotype: This may come from a read error, since a much larger clone is one base off. V usage is TRBV7-6 and J usage is TRBJ2-7, with D perhaps matching TRBD1 (6 bases). The CDR3 consists of 16 residues. From germline, CDR1 is SGHVS and CDR2 FNYEAQ. The CDR3 loop reads CASSLMTGSISYEQHF. The CDR3 DNA sequence: TGTGCCAGCAGCTTAATGACAGGCTCAATCTCCTACGAGCAGCACTTC.

This clonotype was recorded a few times. The junction and the germline gene differ at one end; a read error may be behind it. The chain employs TRBV2 and TRBJ2-3, with TRBD2 identical over 10 bases. Germline values: CDR1 SNHLY, CDR2 FYNNEI. The CDR3 covers 18 residues. CDR3 nucleotide sequence: TGTGCCAGCAGTGAAGCGCTTTTAGCGGGAGGACGCACAAATACGCAGTATTTT. Encoded protein: CASSEALLAGGRTNTQYF.

This clonotype was counted at least ten times. V gene TRBV28 combines with J gene TRBJ2-3, with 8 bases that match TRBD1. This CDR3 spans 16 amino acids. The germline CDR1 and CDR2 sequences are MDHEN and SYDVKM. Trimming cost V 1 base and J 3 bases; bases outside gene matches: 6. In DNA form, the CDR3 reads TGTGCCAGCAGTTTATTCGGACAGGGAGGAACAGATACGCAGTATTTT. It translates to CASSLFGQGGTDTQYF.

This clonotype was seen many times. This chain connects TRBV12-3 or TRBV12-4 to TRBJ1-3; a possible D gene is TRBD1 (6 bases). The CDR3 extends over 15 amino acids. V was shortened by 8 bases and J by 0 bases, with 14 bases between the two germline ends. The CDR3 loop reads CASAPTTGSGNTIYF. As DNA, the CDR3 is TGTGCCAGCGCTCCTACGACAGGCTCTGGAAACACCATATATTTT.

CDR3 in DNA: TGTGCCAGCAGGGCCGGGACTAGCGTTACCTATGGGGAGACCCAGTACTTC. Protein sequence: CASRAGTSVTYGETQYF. The rearrangement links TRBV28 to TRBJ2-5, with 10 nucleotides matching TRBD2. The germline gives CDR1 MDHEN, CDR2 SYDVKM. CDR3 length: 17 amino acids. Germline trimming cut 6 bases from V and 5 bases from J; bases unmatched to any gene: 15.